These 12 T cell receptor beta chains share one sample of origin, sequenced in a study of blood T cell repertoires in COVID-19 (dated by TCRdb to between 2020 and 2021). Receptor amplification or capture employed the immunoSEQ multiplex PCR assay. TCRdb took this table from immuneACCESS and kept in-frame rearrangements with V and J called. Such tables lack part of the clones; where checked against another copy, unresolved V genes explain under half of the gap, and the rest is unexplained. The sample table records over 150,000 clones; 75% to 90% of these occur just once. Approximately 2.9% of the sample is held by the ten biggest clonotypes. The specimen sequenced was peripheral blood. Receptors originate from a woman aged 55-69 years with acute or convalescent COVID-19.

The chain couples TRBV5-4 to TRBJ1-2; 8 bases are a match to TRBD1. J gave up 7 bases and V 4 bases, and 12 bases lay outside the gene matches. The V gene's germline CDR1 is SGHNT and CDR2 YYREEE (reference sequence). CDR3 length: 15 amino acids. This CDR3 is CASSPGAGGNGGYTF. Written as DNA, the CDR3 is TGTGCCAGCAGCCCCGGGGCAGGGGGCAATGGTGGCTACACCTTC.

The V and J genes are TRBV20-1 and TRBJ2-7; 7 positions agree with TRBD2. Looked up from germline, CDR1 is DFQATT and CDR2 is SNEGSKA (reference sequence). This CDR3 comprises 11 residues. Germline trimming cut 3 bases from V and 4 bases from J; bases unmatched to any gene: 0. The CDR3 spells CSASGGYEQYF. CDR3 coding DNA: TGCAGTGCTAGCGGGGGGTACGAGCAGTACTTC.

The chain combines TRBV7-2 with TRBJ1-6; TRBD1 matches at 7 bases. J gave up 7 bases and V 4 bases, and 10 bases lay outside the gene matches. Looked up from germline, CDR1 is SGHTA and CDR2 is FQGNSA. The CDR3 is made up of 16 amino acids. The CDR3 sequence is CASSSGQAKGNSPLHF. CDR3 sequence (DNA): TGTGCCAGCAGCTCCGGACAGGCTAAGGGAAATTCACCCCTCCACTTT.

This clone has a single count. The chain employs TRBV27 and TRBJ1-3; D remains unclear. With 5 bases removed from V and 4 bases from J, the gap between germline ends came to 9 bases. This CDR3 has 13 residues. Germline V CDR1 and CDR2: MNHEY, SMNVEV (reference sequence). The CDR3 DNA is TGTGCCAGCAGTCTCAGCGCGGGAAACACCATATATTTT. Its protein product is CASSLSAGNTIYF.

This chain joins TRBV5-4 and TRBJ2-5, with 7 bases matching TRBD2. The CDR3 totals 12 residues. V lost 4 bases and J lost 7; bases outside the gene matches: 4. From germline, CDR1 is SGHNT and CDR2 YYREEE (reference sequence). The CDR3 region has the DNA TGTGCCAGCAGCGGGGGGGAGTCGACCCAGTACTTC. It translates to CASSGGESTQYF.

The chain recombines TRBV5-1 with TRBJ2-7; D may be TRBD1 (5 bases). Trimming removed 0 bases at V and 11 bases at J, with 9 bases between. The V gene's germline CDR1 is SGHRS and CDR2 YFSETQ. The CDR3 is 11 residues long. The CDR3 DNA reads as TGCGCCAGCAGCTTGGTGACAGTGAAGTACTTC. Its protein product is CASSLVTVKYF. Together with reference TRBV5-1 and TRBJ2-7, the CDR3 gives the full variable domain: KAGVTQTPRYLIKTRGQQVTLSCSPISGHRSVSWYQQTPGQGLQFLFEYFSETQRNKGNFPGRFSGRQFSNSRSEMNVSTLELGDSALYLCASSLVTVKYFGPGTRLTVT.

This chain uses TRBV7-2 with TRBJ2-3, with TRBD2 identical over 14 bases. Trimming took 4 bases from V and 3 from J; bases not matched to a gene: 0. Germline assignment: CDR1 SGHTA and CDR2 FQGNSA. The CDR3 loop spans 15 amino acids. The chain's CDR3 is CASSWTSGGTDTQYF. The CDR3 nucleotides read TGTGCCAGCAGCTGGACTAGCGGGGGGACAGATACGCAGTATTTT. Full variable domain (outside the CDR3, taken from reference TRBV7-2 and TRBJ2-3): GAGVSQSPSNKVTEKGKDVELRCDPISGHTALYWYRQSLGQGLEFLIYFQGNSAPDKSGLPSDRFSAERTGGSVSTLTIQRTQQEDSAVYLCASSWTSGGTDTQYFGPGTRLTVL.

This clone has just a few counts. The chain carries TRBV6-5 and TRBJ2-1; TRBD2 matches 7 bases. Germline CDR1 reads MNHEY; CDR2 reads SVGAGI. Trimming cost V 6 bases and J 2 bases; bases outside gene matches: 7. The CDR3 is 15 residues long. The CDR3 loop is CASRGGTAPYNEQFF. DNA of the CDR3: TGTGCCAGCAGGGGGGGGACTGCTCCCTACAATGAGCAGTTCTTC.

The gene calls are TRBV18 and TRBJ2-7; perhaps TRBD1 as D (6 bases). V was pared by 6 bases and J by 3 bases, with 12 bases between. CDR3 length: 13 amino acids. In germline, CDR1 is KGHSH, CDR2 LQKENI. The CDR3: CASSRTEVYEQYF. For the CDR3, the DNA is TGTGCCAGCTCGAGGACAGAAGTCTACGAGCAGTACTTC.

The gene calls are TRBV19 and TRBJ2-2; D uncertain. Deletions cut 7 bases from V and 1 base from J, with 16 bases between. This CDR3 is 16 amino acids long. Germline CDR1 and CDR2: LNHDA and SQIVND (reference sequence). The CDR3: CASTEPSLLNTGELFF. As DNA, the CDR3 is TGTGCCAGTACCGAGCCGTCTCTCTTGAACACCGGGGAGCTGTTTTTT.

V and J are TRBV6-2 or TRBV6-3 and TRBJ1-5, with D possibly matching TRBD1 (5 bases). This CDR3 spans 15 amino acids. Between the trimmed V and J ends, which lost 0 bases and 6 bases, there was a span of 12 bases. From germline, CDR1 is MNHEY and CDR2 SVGEGT. CDR3 loop: CASSYSRTSTQPQHF. The CDR3 region has the DNA TGTGCCAGCAGTTACTCTCGGACATCAACTCAGCCCCAGCATTTT.

This chain joins TRBV7-5 and TRBJ2-1; the table's D call, TRBD2, was not checked against the DNA. TRBV7-5 is labeled a pseudogene. The CDR3 totals 17 residues. CDR3 sequence: CARSSRPSGGPHNEQFF. In DNA form, the CDR3 reads TGTGCCAGAAGCTCTCGGCCTAGCGGGGGGCCGCACAATGAGCAGTTCTTC.